These 32 T cell receptor beta chains were sequenced from one sample in a study of control samples from healthy donors and cancer patients. The method was immunoSEQ multiplex PCR; TCRdb's version includes in-frame clones alone and lacks a portion of them. The data hold under 95,000 clones, with 80% to 95% observed a single time. The sequenced sample was blood. The receptors here all came from a woman in her 30s in good health.

The chain combines TRBV27 with TRBJ1-3, with D unclear. Trimming removed 5 bases at V and 4 bases at J, with 9 bases between. There are 13 residues in the CDR3. Germline loops: CDR1 MNHEY, CDR2 SMNVEV (reference sequence). The CDR3 bases are TGTGCCAGCAGTGTTACCAGGGGAAACACCATATATTTT. It is translated as CASSVTRGNTIYF.

The chain employs TRBV5-1 and TRBJ2-7; 9 bases match TRBD1. Germline loops: CDR1 SGHRS, CDR2 YFSETQ. J gave up 3 bases and V 5 bases, and 3 bases lay outside the gene matches. CDR3 length: 13 residues. The CDR3 here is CASRRTGDYEQYF. DNA for the CDR3: TGCGCCAGCAGACGGACAGGGGACTACGAGCAGTACTTC.

The chain uses TRBV3-1 (or the pseudogene TRBV3-2) and TRBJ2-5; D is undetermined. Germline values: CDR1 LGHDT, CDR2 YNNKEL (reference sequence). The CDR3 consists of 12 residues. The germline V and J ends were trimmed by 7 bases and 1 base, with 7 bases remaining between them. This chain's CDR3 is CASIGFQETQYF. The CDR3 DNA follows: TGTGCCAGCATCGGGTTCCAAGAGACCCAGTACTTC.

This chain links TRBV2 with TRBJ1-5; no firm D call. The CDR3 sequence is 12 residues long. V shed 1 base and J shed 7 bases, with 5 bases lying between them. CDR1 and CDR2 (germline): SNHLY, FYNNEI. CDR3 sequence reads: CASSEGGQPQHF. The CDR3 DNA reads as TGTGCCAGCAGTGAAGGAGGGCAGCCCCAGCATTTT.

V gene TRBV6-5 combines with J gene TRBJ1-5; D uncertain. The germline V gene has CDR1 MNHEY and CDR2 SVGAGI. Between the trimmed V and J ends, which lost 6 bases and 3 bases, there was a span of 9 bases. The CDR3 consists of 13 residues. CDR3 amino acids: CASSPQFNQPQHF. CDR3 DNA: TGTGCCAGCAGCCCACAGTTCAATCAGCCCCAGCATTTT.

The rearrangement joins TRBV27 to TRBJ1-6; possible D gene TRBD1, 6 bases. The CDR3 contains 14 residues. The V gene lost 5 bases and the J gene lost 7 bases, with 12 bases spanning the gap. Per the germline V gene, CDR1 is MNHEY and CDR2 is SMNVEV (reference sequence). CDR3 residues: CASSTGLGNSPLHF. For the CDR3, the DNA is TGTGCCAGCAGTACAGGGTTGGGGAATTCACCCCTCCACTTT.

The V gene is TRBV6-5, the J gene TRBJ1-1; D perhaps matches TRBD1 (6 bases). CDR3 length equals 16 residues. V was shortened by 2 bases and J by 7 bases, with 20 bases between the two germline ends. Looked up from germline, CDR1 is MNHEY and CDR2 is SVGAGI. Here the CDR3 reads CASSYGGGSGEVEAFF. CDR3 nucleotide sequence: TGTGCCAGCAGTTACGGCGGGGGTTCAGGGGAGGTTGAAGCTTTCTTT.

The chain links TRBV7-9 to TRBJ2-7; D unclear. The V end lost 5 bases, the J end lost 2 bases, and 7 bases lay between the germline ends. This CDR3 is built from 12 residues. Germline loops: CDR1 SEHNR, CDR2 FQNEAQ (reference sequence). The CDR3 region has the DNA TGTGCCAGCAGCCCACCCACCTACGAGCAGTACTTC. The encoded protein is CASSPPTYEQYF.

The J gene is TRBJ1-5, the V gene TRBV6-2 or TRBV6-3, with TRBD1 as a possible D gene (6 bases). The germline gives CDR1 MNHEY, CDR2 SVGEGT. The ends were cut back, 2 bases at V and 7 bases at J, with 18 bases in the middle. This CDR3 comprises 16 residues. The CDR3 coding sequence is TGTGCCAGCAGTTACACGCCCGGGAGGGGGGGACAGCCCCAGCATTTT. This sequence encodes CASSYTPGRGGQPQHF.

This clone was counted once. CDR3 sequence: CSPPPGQGKNIQYF. CDR3 DNA sequence: TGCAGCCCGCCCCCCGGACAGGGCAAAAACATTCAGTACTTC. V usage is TRBV29-1 and J usage is TRBJ2-4, with 8 bases fitting TRBD1. This CDR3 has 14 amino acids. Per germline, CDR1 SQVTM and CDR2 ANQGSEA. V lost 8 bases, J lost 3 bases, and 9 bases stayed unmatched.

This rearrangement joins TRBV14 to TRBJ1-1, with 8 bases identical to TRBD1. The V gene end was trimmed by 1 base and the J gene end by 11 bases; junction bases not matched to a gene: 15. The CDR3 consists of 16 residues. CDR1 and CDR2 (germline): SGHDN, FVKESK. CDR3 sequence: CASSQVRGPSRRDAFF. The CDR3 bases are TGTGCCAGCAGCCAAGTCAGGGGGCCAAGCCGTCGGGACGCTTTCTTT. Variable domain in full (rest from reference TRBV14 and TRBJ1-1): EAGVTQFPSHSVIEKGQTVTLRCDPISGHDNLYWYRRVMGKEIKFLLHFVKESKQDESGMPNNRFLAERTGGTYSTLKVQPAELEDSGVYFCASSQVRGPSRRDAFFGQGTRLTVV.

This chain connects TRBV6-5 to TRBJ2-5, with TRBD2 identical over 8 bases. J was trimmed by 1 base and V by 2 bases; bases with no gene match: 0. The germline V gene has CDR1 MNHEY and CDR2 SVGAGI. This CDR3 is built from 14 residues. The CDR3 loop reads CASSYAGGQETQYF. CDR3 sequence (DNA): TGTGCCAGCAGTTACGCGGGAGGCCAAGAGACCCAGTACTTC.

V gene TRBV25-1 combines with J gene TRBJ2-2, with D possibly TRBD1 on 6 matching bases. Germline V lookup: CDR1 MGHDK, CDR2 SYGVNS. This CDR3 region has 17 residues. Trimming pared 5 bases from V and 3 bases from J, leaving 19 bases between. In DNA form, the CDR3 reads TGTGCCAGCAGTCGAAGGGGGTACGGGGCCCACACCGGGGAGCTGTTTTTT. It encodes CASSRRGYGAHTGELFF.

The chain recombines TRBV3-1 (or the pseudogene TRBV3-2) with TRBJ1-1, with D possibly TRBD1 on 5 matching bases. Trimming shortened V by 4 bases and J by 4 bases, and 13 bases separated the two germline ends. The CDR3 has 14 amino acids. Germline V gene lookup returns CDR1 LGHDT and CDR2 YNNKEL (reference sequence). The CDR3 coding sequence is TGTGCCAGCAGCCCAGCCGGGGGTGGCACTGAAGCTTTCTTT. Amino acid sequence: CASSPAGGGTEAFF.

V is TRBV5-1 and J is TRBJ2-2; possibly TRBD1 for D (6 bases). CDR1 and CDR2 (germline): SGHRS, YFSETQ. Trimming took off 7 bases at V and 1 base at J, with 14 bases between the two ends. The CDR3 is 15 residues long. CDR3 nucleotide sequence: TGCGCCAGCTCTGTCGGACAGCTGAACACCGGGGAGCTGTTTTTT. Translated: CASSVGQLNTGELFF. Supplemented by reference TRBV5-1 and TRBJ2-2, the full variable domain reads KAGVTQTPRYLIKTRGQQVTLSCSPISGHRSVSWYQQTPGQGLQFLFEYFSETQRNKGNFPGRFSGRQFSNSRSEMNVSTLELGDSALYLCASSVGQLNTGELFFGEGSRLTVL.

The chain links TRBV6-2 or TRBV6-3 to TRBJ2-5; D is unclear. This CDR3 is 11 amino acids long. V dropped 4 bases and J dropped 7 bases, with 7 bases sitting between them. In germline, CDR1 is MNHEY, CDR2 SVGEGT. The chain's CDR3 is CASSSERTQYF. DNA of the CDR3: TGTGCCAGCAGTTCCGAGAGGACCCAGTACTTC.

The chain employs TRBV5-1 and TRBJ1-2, with 11 bases aligning to TRBD1. Germline V CDR1 and CDR2: SGHRS, YFSETQ. Unmatched junction bases numbered 9, after V lost 3 bases and J lost 5 bases. This CDR3 has 16 residues. This chain's CDR3 is CASSSEVGQGVYGYTF. CDR3 nucleotide sequence: TGCGCCAGCAGCTCCGAGGTGGGACAGGGGGTTTATGGCTACACCTTC.

The rearrangement links TRBV11-1 to TRBJ1-1, with D hard to call. The germline V and J ends were trimmed by 5 bases and 1 base, with 8 bases remaining between them. The CDR3 consists of 13 residues. Germline-derived CDR1 and CDR2 are SGHAT and FQDESV (reference sequence). The chain's CDR3 is CASSLRWNTEAFF. CDR3 nucleotide sequence: TGTGCCAGCAGCCTCAGGTGGAACACTGAAGCTTTCTTT.

This clone was seen just once. This chain links TRBV6-5 with TRBJ1-5; 8 nucleotides agree with TRBD1. CDR3 length: 15 residues. CDR1 is MNHEY and CDR2 is SVGAGI in the germline V gene. Unmatched junction bases numbered 13, after V lost 6 bases and J lost 9 bases. The CDR3 is CASRTTGTGLGPQHF. DNA for the CDR3: TGTGCCAGCAGGACGACCGGGACAGGCCTAGGGCCCCAGCATTTT.

The V call is TRBV19, the J call TRBJ2-7; 9 bases align to TRBD1. Per germline, CDR1 LNHDA and CDR2 SQIVND (reference sequence). V shed 3 bases and J 7 bases; nucleotides not matched to a gene: 4. The CDR3 has 13 amino acids. As DNA, the CDR3 is TGTGCCAGTAGTATCCGGGACAGGGTTGAGCAGTACTTC. Residues: CASSIRDRVEQYF.

The chain recombines TRBV27 with TRBJ1-5; D uncertain. This CDR3 is built from 14 residues. Trimming left V 2 bases short and J 7 bases short, with 12 bases between. CDR1 MNHEY and CDR2 SMNVEV come from the germline V gene (reference sequence). The CDR3 DNA is TGTGCCAGCAGTTTAGCCGGGTGGAACCAGCCCCAGCATTTT. Protein: CASSLAGWNQPQHF.

The gene calls are TRBV5-4 and TRBJ2-1, with 8 bases that match TRBD1. The CDR3 has 12 residues. In germline, CDR1 is SGHNT, CDR2 YYREEE (reference sequence). The ends lost 4 bases at V and 8 bases at J; junction bases unmatched: 2. The DNA for the CDR3 is TGTGCCAGCAGCCCGACAGGGGATGAGCAGTTCTTC. Translation gives CASSPTGDEQFF.

The chain is built from TRBV5-1 and TRBJ2-3; D is possibly TRBD1 (6 bases). Trimming cost V 2 bases and J 1 base, with 14 bases left between them. Germline V gene lookup returns CDR1 SGHRS and CDR2 YFSETQ. This CDR3 has 16 residues. For the CDR3, the DNA is TGCGCCAGCAGCTTAGGGCGAGGACAGCGCACAGATACGCAGTATTTT. It yields the protein CASSLGRGQRTDTQYF. The whole variable domain, remainder taken from reference TRBV5-1 and TRBJ2-3, is KAGVTQTPRYLIKTRGQQVTLSCSPISGHRSVSWYQQTPGQGLQFLFEYFSETQRNKGNFPGRFSGRQFSNSRSEMNVSTLELGDSALYLCASSLGRGQRTDTQYFGPGTRLTVL.

The V gene is TRBV5-1, the J gene TRBJ1-2, with 7 nucleotides matching TRBD1. The CDR3 runs to 14 residues. Germline V gives CDR1 SGHRS, CDR2 YFSETQ. The V gene end was trimmed by 4 bases and the J gene end by 11 bases; junction bases not matched to a gene: 14. The CDR3 DNA reads as TGCGCCAGCAGCACCGGGCAAACAGGGGAAACATACACCTTC. It encodes CASSTGQTGETYTF.

V usage is TRBV5-1 and J usage is TRBJ2-1; TRBD2 matches 7 bases. The V gene end was trimmed by 2 bases and the J gene end by 5 bases; junction bases not matched to a gene: 7. The length of the CDR3 is 15 residues. Germline V gene data show CDR1 as SGHRS and CDR2 as YFSETQ. Here the CDR3 DNA reads TGCGCCAGCAGCTTTCGGGCTAGCGGAGACAATGAGCAGTTCTTC. Amino acid sequence: CASSFRASGDNEQFF.

V gene TRBV7-9 combines with J gene TRBJ2-7, with 7 bases lining up with TRBD1. Germline V gene data show CDR1 as SEHNR and CDR2 as FQNEAQ (reference sequence). V dropped 11 bases and J dropped 2; count of bases not matched to a gene: 12. The CDR3 runs 14 residues. The CDR3, as DNA: TGTGCCGGCTTCCAGGGGGATCGCCCCTACGAGCAGTACTTC. Its protein product is CAGFQGDRPYEQYF.

This clone showed up just once. V and J are TRBV7-7 and TRBJ2-7, with 10 nucleotides matching TRBD2. With 2 bases clipped from V and 1 base from J, the junction kept 2 bases outside the gene matches. The CDR3 runs 15 residues. Per the germline V gene, CDR1 is SSHAT and CDR2 is FNYEAQ (reference sequence). The CDR3 coding sequence is TGTGCCAGCAGCTTACTAGCGGGAGCTTCCTACGAGCAGTACTTC. Protein product: CASSLLAGASYEQYF.

The CDR3 nucleotides are TGTGCCATCAGTGATCGTACAGTGAGGACTGAAGCTTTCTTT. This sequence encodes CAISDRTVRTEAFF. The chain carries TRBV10-3 and TRBJ1-1; D gene ambiguous. The V gene lost 3 bases and the J gene lost 5 bases, with 13 bases spanning the gap. This CDR3 has 14 residues. Germline V CDR1 and CDR2: ENHRY, SYGVKD.

The table lists this clone with a count of one. The gene calls are TRBV29-1 and TRBJ1-2; D is perhaps TRBD1 (5 bases). Looked up from germline, CDR1 is SQVTM and CDR2 is ANQGSEA. V gave up 4 bases and J gave up 6 bases, with 18 bases separating them. The CDR3 totals 14 residues. The CDR3 loop reads CSVARDSRQNGYTF. The CDR3 region has the DNA TGCAGCGTTGCCCGGGACTCGCGTCAGAATGGCTACACCTTC.

The chain recombines TRBV5-4 with TRBJ2-3; 7 bases align to TRBD2. CDR3 length equals 14 residues. The V gene end was trimmed by 0 bases and the J gene end by 6 bases; junction bases not matched to a gene: 4. Germline V gene lookup returns CDR1 SGHNT and CDR2 YYREEE (reference sequence). CDR3 amino acids: CASSLGAGWDTQYF. CDR3 sequence (DNA): TGTGCCAGCAGCTTGGGAGCGGGGTGGGATACGCAGTATTTT.

The chain has TRBV6-1 and TRBJ2-5; D perhaps matches TRBD2 (6 bases). This CDR3 comprises 16 residues. V was trimmed by 0 bases and J by 5 bases, leaving 16 bases between them. The germline CDR1 and CDR2 sequences are MNHNS and SASEGT. CDR3 nucleotides: TGTGCCAGCAGTGAAGCGTACCAGGGACTTAGGGAGACCCAGTACTTC. Its translation: CASSEAYQGLRETQYF.

The chain recombines TRBV20-1 with TRBJ1-1; unclear D gene. Trimming took off 7 bases at V and 10 bases at J, with 16 bases between the two ends. The CDR3 consists of 11 residues. From germline, CDR1 is DFQATT and CDR2 SNEGSKA (reference sequence). CDR3 region: CSVRVPPGAFF. The CDR3 DNA sequence: TGCAGTGTCCGGGTGCCGCCTGGAGCTTTCTTT.